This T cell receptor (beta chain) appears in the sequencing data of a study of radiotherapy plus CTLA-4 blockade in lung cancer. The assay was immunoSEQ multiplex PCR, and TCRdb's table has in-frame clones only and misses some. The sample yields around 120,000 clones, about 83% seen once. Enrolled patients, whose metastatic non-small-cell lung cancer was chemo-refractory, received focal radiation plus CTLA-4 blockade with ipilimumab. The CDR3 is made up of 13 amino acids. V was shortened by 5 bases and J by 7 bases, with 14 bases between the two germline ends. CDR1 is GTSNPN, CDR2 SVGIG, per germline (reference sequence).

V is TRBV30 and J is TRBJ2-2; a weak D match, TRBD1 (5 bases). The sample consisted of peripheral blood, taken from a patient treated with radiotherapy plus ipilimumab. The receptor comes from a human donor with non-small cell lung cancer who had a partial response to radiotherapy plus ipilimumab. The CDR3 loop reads CAWGAARVGELFF. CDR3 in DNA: TGTGCCTGGGGGGCTGCCCGGGTCGGGGAGCTGTTTTTT.